The present entry profiles one T cell receptor beta chain with its context. Production of TCR cDNA was by 5'RACE template switching, which also added a universal primer site and UMIs. TCRdb re-called the 5' RACE reads with MiXCR, one entry per CDR3 protein. The sample has 450,000 to 600,000 distinct CDR3 sequences, roughly 13% seen once. The sample comes from a study of T cells after yellow fever vaccination. Trimming removed 4 bases at V and 0 bases at J, with 16 bases between. The CDR3 sequence is 17 residues long. This specimen was PBMCs, taken on the day of the yellow fever booster vaccination. This receptor was identified in a man aged 25-45 years who received the YFV17D yellow fever vaccine. V gene TRBV23-1 combines with J gene TRBJ2-1, with D possibly called TRBD1 or TRBD2 (5 bases each). TRBV23-1 qualifies as an ORF whose function is uncertain. CDR3 coding DNA: TGCGCCAGCAGTCCCGGGACGGAACTCGTCTCCTACAATGAGCAGTTCTTC. Translating it yields CASSPGTELVSYNEQFF.